This TCR beta chain emerged from a study of T cell responses to AZD1222 COVID-19 vaccine. Some clones are missing from TCRdb's copy, which holds only in-frame ones; the method was immunoSEQ multiplex PCR. The sample includes about 82,000 clones, 83% of them seen just once. On this clone itself: The antigen is undetermined.

Study observations and caveats: Females outnumbered males among donors, who were mostly white British; clonal diversity was possibly underestimated. Targets within unmutated variant regions were reportedly found for nearly half of spike-specific TCRs. Two AZD1222 doses significantly raised spike-specific TCR breadth and depth over controls.

Second doses at about 4 or about 12 weeks were pooled. Sequencing was performed on peripheral blood, taken 28 days after the second AZD1222 dose. The clonotype comes from an adult who received the AZD1222 COVID-19 vaccine.

This chain's CDR3 is CASSASYGYTF. The CDR3 DNA reads TGTGCCAGCTCCGCTAGCTATGGCTACACCTTC. This sequence joins TRBV28 and TRBJ1-2; D is undetermined. The germline V gene encodes CDR1 MDHEN and CDR2 SYDVKM. V was cut by 8 bases and J by 4 bases, with 8 bases left in between. The CDR3 consists of 11 residues.